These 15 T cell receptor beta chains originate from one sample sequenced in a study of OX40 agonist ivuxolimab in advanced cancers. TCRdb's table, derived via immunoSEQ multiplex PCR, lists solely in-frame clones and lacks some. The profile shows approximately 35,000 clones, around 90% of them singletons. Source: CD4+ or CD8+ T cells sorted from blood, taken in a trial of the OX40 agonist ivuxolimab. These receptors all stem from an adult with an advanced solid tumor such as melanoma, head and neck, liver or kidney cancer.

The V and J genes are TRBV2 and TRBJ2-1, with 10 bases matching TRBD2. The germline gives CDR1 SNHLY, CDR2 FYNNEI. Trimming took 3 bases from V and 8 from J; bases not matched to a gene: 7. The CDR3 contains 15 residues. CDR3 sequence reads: CASSDSGGLKDEQFF. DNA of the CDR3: TGTGCCAGCAGTGATAGCGGGGGGCTCAAGGATGAGCAGTTCTTC. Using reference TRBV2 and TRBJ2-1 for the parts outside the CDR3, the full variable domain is EPEVTQTPSHQVTQMGQEVILRCVPISNHLYFYWYRQILGQKVEFLVSFYNNEISEKSEIFDDQFSVERPDGSNFTLKIRSTKLEDSAMYFCASSDSGGLKDEQFFGPGTRLTVL.

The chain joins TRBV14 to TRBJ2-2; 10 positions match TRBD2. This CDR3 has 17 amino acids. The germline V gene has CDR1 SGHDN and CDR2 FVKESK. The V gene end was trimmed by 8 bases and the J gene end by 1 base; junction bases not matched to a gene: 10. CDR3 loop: CASAPLLAGMNTGELFF. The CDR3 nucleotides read TGTGCCAGCGCTCCTCTACTAGCGGGGATGAACACCGGGGAGCTGTTTTTT.

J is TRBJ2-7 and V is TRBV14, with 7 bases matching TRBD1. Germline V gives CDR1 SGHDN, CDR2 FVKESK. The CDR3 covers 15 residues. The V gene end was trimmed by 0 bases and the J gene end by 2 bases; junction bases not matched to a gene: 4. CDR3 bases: TGTGCCAGCAGCCAAGAGGAGACAGGGACCTACGAGCAGTACTTC. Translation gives CASSQEETGTYEQYF. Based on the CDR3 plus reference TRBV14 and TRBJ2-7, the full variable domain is EAGVTQFPSHSVIEKGQTVTLRCDPISGHDNLYWYRRVMGKEIKFLLHFVKESKQDESGMPNNRFLAERTGGTYSTLKVQPAELEDSGVYFCASSQEETGTYEQYFGPGTRLTVT.

The chain's CDR3 is CASNPSESTEQYF. The CDR3, as DNA: TGTGCCAGCAACCCTAGCGAATCTACAGAGCAGTACTTC. This rearrangement joins TRBV6-5 to TRBJ2-7; D may be TRBD2 (6 bases). Trimming took off 7 bases at V and 7 bases at J, with 17 bases between the two ends. From germline, CDR1 is MNHEY and CDR2 SVGAGI. There are 13 residues in the CDR3.

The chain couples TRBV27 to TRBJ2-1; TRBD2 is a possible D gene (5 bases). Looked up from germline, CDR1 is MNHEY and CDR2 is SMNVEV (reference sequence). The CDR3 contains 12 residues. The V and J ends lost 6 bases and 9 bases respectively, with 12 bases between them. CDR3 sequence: CASRGATGEQFF. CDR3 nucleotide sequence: TGTGCCAGCAGGGGAGCTACGGGTGAGCAGTTCTTC.

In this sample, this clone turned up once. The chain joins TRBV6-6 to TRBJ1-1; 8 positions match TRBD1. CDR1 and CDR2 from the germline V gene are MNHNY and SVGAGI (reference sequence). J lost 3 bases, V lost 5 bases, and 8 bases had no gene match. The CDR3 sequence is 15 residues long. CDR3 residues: CASSPRTGIYTEAFF. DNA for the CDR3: TGTGCCAGCAGTCCCAGGACAGGGATTTACACTGAAGCTTTCTTT.

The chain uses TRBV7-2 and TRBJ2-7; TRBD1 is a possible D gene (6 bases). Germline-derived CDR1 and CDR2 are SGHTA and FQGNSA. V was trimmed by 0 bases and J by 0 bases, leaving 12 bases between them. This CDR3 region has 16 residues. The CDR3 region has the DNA TGTGCCAGCAGCTTAGCGCTCAGGGGTAGCTCCTACGAGCAGTACTTC. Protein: CASSLALRGSSYEQYF.

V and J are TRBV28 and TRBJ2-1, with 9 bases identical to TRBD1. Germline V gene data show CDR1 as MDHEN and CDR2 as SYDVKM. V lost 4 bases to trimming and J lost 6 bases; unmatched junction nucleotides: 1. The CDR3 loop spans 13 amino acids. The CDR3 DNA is TGTGCCAGCAGTTCGACAGGGGGCAATGAGCAGTTCTTC. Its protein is CASSSTGGNEQFF.

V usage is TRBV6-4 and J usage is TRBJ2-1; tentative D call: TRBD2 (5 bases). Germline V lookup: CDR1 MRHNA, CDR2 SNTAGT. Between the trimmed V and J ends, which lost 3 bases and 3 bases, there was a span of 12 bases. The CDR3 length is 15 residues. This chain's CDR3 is CASSDSGESYNEQFF. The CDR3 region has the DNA TGTGCCAGCAGTGATTCTGGGGAGAGCTACAATGAGCAGTTCTTC.

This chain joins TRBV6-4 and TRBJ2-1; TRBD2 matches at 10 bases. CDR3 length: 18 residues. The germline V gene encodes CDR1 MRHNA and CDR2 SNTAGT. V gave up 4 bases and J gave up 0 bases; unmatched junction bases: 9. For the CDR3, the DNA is TGTGCCAGCAGTGGACTTAGCGGGGGGAAGGGCTCCTACAATGAGCAGTTCTTC. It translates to CASSGLSGGKGSYNEQFF.

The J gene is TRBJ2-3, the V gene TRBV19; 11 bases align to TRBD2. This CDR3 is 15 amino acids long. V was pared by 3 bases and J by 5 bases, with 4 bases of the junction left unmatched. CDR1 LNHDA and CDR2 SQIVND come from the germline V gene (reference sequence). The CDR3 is CASSITTSGIDTQYF. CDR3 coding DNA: TGTGCCAGTAGTATTACGACTAGCGGGATAGATACGCAGTATTTT.

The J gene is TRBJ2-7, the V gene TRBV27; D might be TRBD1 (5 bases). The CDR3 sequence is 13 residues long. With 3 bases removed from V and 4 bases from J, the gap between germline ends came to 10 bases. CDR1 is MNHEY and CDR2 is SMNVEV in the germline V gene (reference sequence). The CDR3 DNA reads TGTGCCAGCAGTTTTTCAGGGCCTTACGAGCAGTACTTC. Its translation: CASSFSGPYEQYF.

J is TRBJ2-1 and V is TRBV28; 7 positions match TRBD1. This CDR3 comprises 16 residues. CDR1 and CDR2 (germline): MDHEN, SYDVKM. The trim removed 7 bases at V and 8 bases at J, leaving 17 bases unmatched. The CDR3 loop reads CASKIVLRGGMHEQFF. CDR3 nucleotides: TGTGCCAGCAAAATCGTTCTCCGAGGGGGCATGCATGAGCAGTTCTTC.

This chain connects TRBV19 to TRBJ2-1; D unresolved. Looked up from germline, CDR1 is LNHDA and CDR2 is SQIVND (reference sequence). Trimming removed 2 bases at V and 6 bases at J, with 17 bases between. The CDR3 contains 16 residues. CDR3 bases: TGTGCCAGTAGTATACTAGGGAACTCTATACTCAATGAGCAGTTCTTC. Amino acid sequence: CASSILGNSILNEQFF.

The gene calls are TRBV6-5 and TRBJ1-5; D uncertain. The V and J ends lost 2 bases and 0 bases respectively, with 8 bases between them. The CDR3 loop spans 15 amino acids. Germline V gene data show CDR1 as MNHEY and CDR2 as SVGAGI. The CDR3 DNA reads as TGTGCCAGCAGTTACGACATCGATAGCAATCAGCCCCAGCATTTT. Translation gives CASSYDIDSNQPQHF.